The subject of this entry is one T cell receptor beta chain. Produced via immunoSEQ multiplex PCR; TCRdb's table is partial and in-frame only. The data show fewer than 150,000 clones, 84% seen once. Trimming shortened V by 1 base and J by 0 bases, and 4 bases separated the two germline ends. Per germline, CDR1 SEHNR and CDR2 FQNEAQ (reference sequence). This CDR3 is 14 amino acids long. The record originates from a study of blood T cell repertoires in COVID-19. Study context: Symptom resolution, clearance, or two negative PCRs marked donors in Cohort 3 as recovered.

The clonotype comes from a man between 50 and 59 years old in a cohort exposed to, infected with or recovered from COVID-19 (not recorded which). V gene TRBV7-9 combines with J gene TRBJ1-3; D not certain. Sequencing was performed on PBMCs or T cells enriched from blood (not recorded which). The CDR3 sequence is CASSLDSSGNTIYF. CDR3 DNA: TGTGCCAGCAGCTTAGACAGCTCTGGAAACACCATATATTTT.